Below, 15 T cell receptor beta chains from the same sample are listed, as sequenced in a study of cytomegalovirus exposure and HLA in healthy donors. Primers for the PCR totalled 60 Vbeta and 13 Jbeta. The repertoire was sequenced with immunoSEQ multiplex PCR; TCRdb's copy has only in-frame clones and lacks some. This sample's table reports about 88,000 clones. Material for sequencing was PBMCs. The receptors come from a girl aged 5-17 years in good health and CMV-seropositive.

V gene TRBV5-1 combines with J gene TRBJ2-2; 13 nucleotides agree with TRBD2. V lost 3 bases to trimming and J lost 0 bases; unmatched junction nucleotides: 11. Germline values: CDR1 SGHRS, CDR2 YFSETQ. The CDR3 loop spans 20 amino acids. CDR3 residues: CASSYGPMGLAGPNTGELFF. For the CDR3, the DNA is TGCGCCAGCAGCTACGGCCCCATGGGACTAGCGGGGCCGAACACCGGGGAGCTGTTTTTT.

The chain joins TRBV7-9 to TRBJ1-2, with 10 bases that match TRBD1. The germline V gene encodes CDR1 SEHNR and CDR2 FQNEAQ (reference sequence). The CDR3 has 13 amino acids. The trim removed 7 bases at V and 8 bases at J, leaving 7 bases unmatched. The CDR3 sequence: CASNRQGARGYTF. CDR3 sequence (DNA): TGTGCCAGCAACCGACAGGGGGCGCGGGGCTACACCTTC.

This sequence joins TRBV4-3 and TRBJ1-2, with D perhaps TRBD1 (5 bases). The V and J ends lost 0 bases and 7 bases respectively, with 6 bases between them. CDR3 size: 12 residues. Germline V gene sequence: CDR1 LGHNA, CDR2 YSLEER. The DNA of the CDR3 is TGCGCCAGCAGCCAAGACAGGGCTGGCTACACCTTC. Translated, it gives CASSQDRAGYTF.

The chain joins TRBV9 to TRBJ1-2, with D possibly matching TRBD1 (6 bases). Germline V gene data show CDR1 as SGDLS and CDR2 as YYNGEE. Trimming took off 10 bases at V and 1 base at J, with 20 bases between the two ends. This CDR3 has 15 amino acids. CDR3 sequence: CASYGTQPLNYGYTF. The CDR3 DNA is TGTGCCTCTTACGGGACACAACCCCTTAACTATGGCTACACCTTC.

This chain links TRBV5-4 with TRBJ1-2; D is unclear. V lost 0 bases, J lost 3 bases, and 12 bases lay in between. This CDR3 is built from 15 residues. Per germline, CDR1 SGHNT and CDR2 YYREEE (reference sequence). CDR3 residues: CASSLANEVDYGYTF. Written as DNA, the CDR3 is TGTGCCAGCAGCTTGGCCAACGAGGTAGACTATGGCTACACCTTC.

The rearrangement joins TRBV7-6 to TRBJ1-1, with a tentative D call TRBD1 (6 bases). This CDR3 is 15 amino acids long. Trimming took 5 bases from V and 5 from J, leaving 18 bases between them. The germline CDR1 and CDR2 sequences are SGHVS and FNYEAQ. DNA of the CDR3: TGTGCCAGCAGCCCAACTCAAACAGGGCTAACTGAAGCTTTCTTT. Protein product: CASSPTQTGLTEAFF.

The gene calls are TRBV7-6 and TRBJ2-7; 9 bases line up with TRBD1. V gave up 5 bases and J gave up 5 bases; unmatched junction bases: 4. Germline assignment: CDR1 SGHVS and CDR2 FNYEAQ. The CDR3 is 13 residues long. The CDR3 reads CASSIGTGHEQYV. For the CDR3, the DNA is TGTGCCAGCAGCATCGGGACAGGGCACGAGCAGTACGTC.

The chain carries TRBV5-1 and TRBJ2-3, with 9 bases matching TRBD2. The CDR3 extends over 16 amino acids. From germline, CDR1 is SGHRS and CDR2 YFSETQ. V lost 0 bases and J lost 5; bases outside the gene matches: 7. CDR3 region: CASSLGGGGARDTQYF. CDR3 in DNA: TGCGCCAGCAGCTTGGGCGGCGGGGGGGCCAGAGATACGCAGTATTTT.

The CDR3 DNA is TGTGCCAGCAGCCAACTCGGGCAGGGGGCGTCTGGCTACACCTTC. Translating it yields CASSQLGQGASGYTF. The chain has TRBV14 and TRBJ1-2; 8 bases are a match to TRBD1. There are 15 residues in the CDR3. With V trimmed by 2 bases and J by 7 bases, 9 bases remained unmatched. The V gene's germline CDR1 is SGHDN and CDR2 FVKESK.

The chain recombines TRBV25-1 with TRBJ1-1, with a weak D call TRBD1 (5 bases). The CDR3 sequence is 14 residues long. Germline V gives CDR1 MGHDK, CDR2 SYGVNS. The germline V and J ends were trimmed by 3 bases and 10 bases, with 18 bases remaining between them. The CDR3 nucleotides read TGTGCCAGCAGTGACTTAACGGGGGAAACAGGAGCTTTCTTT. Translated: CASSDLTGETGAFF.

The rearrangement uses TRBV19 and TRBJ1-2, with TRBD1 matching over 7 bases. CDR1 and CDR2 from the germline V gene are LNHDA and SQIVND (reference sequence). The CDR3 consists of 16 residues. Trimming removed 2 bases from V and 2 bases from J; junction bases left unmatched: 8. CDR3 nucleotide sequence: TGTGCCAGTAGTATACAGGGTCGAGGGGGCAACTATGGCTACACCTTC. It codes for CASSIQGRGGNYGYTF.

CDR3 protein: CAWAGRTEAFF. The DNA for the CDR3 is TGTGCCTGGGCGGGTAGGACTGAAGCTTTCTTT. The chain uses TRBV30 and TRBJ1-1; D is ambiguous. The germline gives CDR1 GTSNPN, CDR2 SVGIG (reference sequence). Trimming shortened V by 5 bases and J by 5 bases, and 9 bases separated the two germline ends. The CDR3 sequence is 11 residues long.

This sequence joins TRBV7-9 and TRBJ2-1, with a weak D call TRBD2 (6 bases). Per the germline V gene, CDR1 is SEHNR and CDR2 is FQNEAQ (reference sequence). CDR3 length equals 15 residues. V was shortened by 4 bases and J by 2 bases, with 12 bases between the two germline ends. CDR3 nucleotides: TGTGCCAGCAGCTCTGACGGGACTGCCTACAATGAGCAGTTCTTC. This codes for CASSSDGTAYNEQFF. Looking up the rest from reference TRBV7-9 and TRBJ2-1 gives the full variable domain: DTGVSQNPRHKITKRGQNVTFRCDPISEHNRLYWYRQTLGQGPEFLTYFQNEAQLEKSRLLSDRFSAERPKGSFSTLEIQRTEQGDSAMYLCASSSDGTAYNEQFFGPGTRLTVL.

The V call is TRBV2, the J call TRBJ1-6; D might be TRBD1 (5 bases). Germline lookup yields CDR1 SNHLY and CDR2 FYNNEI. V was cut by 3 bases and J by 9 bases, with 9 bases left in between. The CDR3 extends over 13 amino acids. As DNA, the CDR3 is TGTGCCAGCAGTGATGAGGACATTTCACCCCTCCACTTT. Translated, it gives CASSDEDISPLHF.

In nucleotides, the CDR3 is TGTGCCAGCAGTCTCGATAAAGGGGACAGGGCCCCCTACGAGCAGTACTTC. This encodes CASSLDKGDRAPYEQYF. This chain links TRBV5-6 with TRBJ2-7; 9 positions agree with TRBD1. V trimming: 5 bases; J trimming: 2 bases; junction bases outside the gene matches: 14. The CDR3 has 17 residues. Germline V gives CDR1 SGHDT, CDR2 YYEEEE.